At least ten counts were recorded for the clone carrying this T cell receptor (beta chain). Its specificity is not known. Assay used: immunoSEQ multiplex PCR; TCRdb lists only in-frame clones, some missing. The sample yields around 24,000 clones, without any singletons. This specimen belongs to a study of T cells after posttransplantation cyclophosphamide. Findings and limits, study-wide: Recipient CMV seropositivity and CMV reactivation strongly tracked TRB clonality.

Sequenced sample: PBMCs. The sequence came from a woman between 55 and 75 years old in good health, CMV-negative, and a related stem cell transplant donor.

CDR3 in amino acids: CASSLYGTGVNEQFF. CDR3 DNA: TGTGCCAGCAGTCTCTACGGGACAGGGGTCAATGAGCAGTTCTTC. The rearrangement links TRBV6-5 to TRBJ2-1, with 10 bases fitting TRBD1. The V gene end was trimmed by 5 bases and the J gene end by 6 bases; junction bases not matched to a gene: 7. CDR1 is MNHEY and CDR2 is SVGAGI in the germline V gene. CDR3 length equals 15 residues.